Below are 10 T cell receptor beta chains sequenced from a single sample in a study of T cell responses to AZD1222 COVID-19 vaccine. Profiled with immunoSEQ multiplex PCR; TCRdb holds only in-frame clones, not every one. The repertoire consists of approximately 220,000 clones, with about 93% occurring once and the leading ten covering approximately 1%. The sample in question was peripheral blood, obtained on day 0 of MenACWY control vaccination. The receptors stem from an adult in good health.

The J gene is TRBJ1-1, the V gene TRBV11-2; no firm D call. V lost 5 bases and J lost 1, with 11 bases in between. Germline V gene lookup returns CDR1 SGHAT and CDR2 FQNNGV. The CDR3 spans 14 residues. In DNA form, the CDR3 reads TGTGCCAGCAGCCCGGCAGGAGCGAACACTGAAGCTTTCTTT. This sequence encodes CASSPAGANTEAFF. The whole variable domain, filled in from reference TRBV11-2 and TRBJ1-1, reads EAGVAQSPRYKIIEKRQSVAFWCNPISGHATLYWYQQILGQGPKLLIQFQNNGVVDDSQLPKDRFSAERLKGVDSTLKIQPAKLEDSAVYLCASSPAGANTEAFFGQGTRLTVV.

The DNA for the CDR3 is TGCGCCAGCAGCCAAGGGCAGGGGGCCGGAAAACTGTTTTTT. Translating it yields CASSQGQGAGKLFF. The V call is TRBV4-1, the J call TRBJ1-4; 8 bases agree with TRBD1. CDR1 MGHRA and CDR2 YSYEKL come from the germline V gene. The V gene end was trimmed by 1 base and the J gene end by 10 bases; junction bases not matched to a gene: 5. This CDR3 comprises 14 residues.

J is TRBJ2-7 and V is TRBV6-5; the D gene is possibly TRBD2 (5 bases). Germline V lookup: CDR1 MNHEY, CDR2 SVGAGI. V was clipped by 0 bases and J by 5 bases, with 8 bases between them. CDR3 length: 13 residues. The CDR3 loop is CASSYSWENEQYF. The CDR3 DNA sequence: TGTGCCAGCAGTTACTCCTGGGAGAACGAGCAGTACTTC.

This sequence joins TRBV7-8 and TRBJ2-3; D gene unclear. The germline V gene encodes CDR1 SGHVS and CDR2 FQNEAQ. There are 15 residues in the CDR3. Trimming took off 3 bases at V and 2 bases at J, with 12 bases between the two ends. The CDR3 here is CASSFRLTDTDTQYF. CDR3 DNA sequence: TGTGCCAGCAGCTTTCGCTTGACGGACACAGATACGCAGTATTTT.

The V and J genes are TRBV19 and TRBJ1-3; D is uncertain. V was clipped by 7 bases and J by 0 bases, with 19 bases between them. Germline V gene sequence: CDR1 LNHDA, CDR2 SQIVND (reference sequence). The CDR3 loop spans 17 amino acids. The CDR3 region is CASNSPAGHASGNTIYF. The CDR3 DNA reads TGTGCCAGTAACTCCCCTGCCGGGCATGCCTCTGGAAACACCATATATTTT.

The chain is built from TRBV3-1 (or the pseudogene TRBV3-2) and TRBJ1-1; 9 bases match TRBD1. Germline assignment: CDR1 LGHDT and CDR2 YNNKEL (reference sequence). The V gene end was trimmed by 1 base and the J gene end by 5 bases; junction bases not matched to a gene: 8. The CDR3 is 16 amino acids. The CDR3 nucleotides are TGTGCCAGCAGCCAAGGGGCGGGGACAGGGAGTACTGAAGCTTTCTTT. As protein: CASSQGAGTGSTEAFF.

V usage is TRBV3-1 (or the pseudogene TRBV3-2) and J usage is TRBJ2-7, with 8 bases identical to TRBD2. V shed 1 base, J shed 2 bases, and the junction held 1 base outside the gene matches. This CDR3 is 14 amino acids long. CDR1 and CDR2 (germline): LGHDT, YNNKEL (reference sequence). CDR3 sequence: CASSQAGGAYEQYF. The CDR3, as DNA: TGTGCCAGCAGCCAAGCCGGGGGGGCCTACGAGCAGTACTTC.

The CDR3: CASSIAGGGTDTQYF. The DNA of the CDR3 is TGTGCCAGCAGCATAGCGGGGGGTGGGACAGATACGCAGTATTTT. This chain uses TRBV6-6 with TRBJ2-3; TRBD2 aligns across 10 bases. The J segment lost 3 bases and the V segment lost 6 bases, leaving 6 bases of the junction unmatched. CDR3 length: 15 amino acids. The germline CDR1 and CDR2 sequences are MNHNY and SVGAGI (reference sequence).

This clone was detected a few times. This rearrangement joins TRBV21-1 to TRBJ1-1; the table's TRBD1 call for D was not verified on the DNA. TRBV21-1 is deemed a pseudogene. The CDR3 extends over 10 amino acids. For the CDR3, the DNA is TGTGCCGTAAGGGGGACTGAAGCTTTCTTT. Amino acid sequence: CAVRGTEAFF.

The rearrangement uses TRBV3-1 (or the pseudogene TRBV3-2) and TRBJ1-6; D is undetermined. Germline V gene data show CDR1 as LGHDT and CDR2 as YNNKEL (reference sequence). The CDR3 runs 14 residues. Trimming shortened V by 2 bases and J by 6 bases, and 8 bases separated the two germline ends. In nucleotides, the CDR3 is TGTGCCAGCAGCCAACCTGGGAGTAATTCACCCCTCCACTTT. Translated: CASSQPGSNSPLHF.